This entry lists 3 T cell receptor beta chains sequenced from one sample in a study of radiotherapy plus CTLA-4 blockade in lung cancer. The protocol was immunoSEQ multiplex PCR, while the TCRdb copy is restricted to in-frame clones and leaves out a portion. The sample has 70,000 to 85,000 clones, over 65% seen once. The source material was peripheral blood, sampled from a patient treated with radiotherapy plus ipilimumab. These receptor sequences come from a human donor with non-small cell lung cancer whose response to radiotherapy plus ipilimumab could not be evaluated.

The V call is TRBV7-2, the J call TRBJ1-2; 10 bases map to TRBD1. The CDR3 is made up of 14 amino acids. V lost 0 bases to trimming and J lost 6 bases; unmatched junction nucleotides: 1. The germline gives CDR1 SGHTA, CDR2 FQGNSA. CDR3 region: CASSLADRGHGYTF. CDR3 nucleotide sequence: TGTGCCAGCAGCTTAGCCGACAGGGGGCATGGCTACACCTTC.

This clone was seen more than once but under ten times. The chain uses TRBV5-1 and TRBJ2-5; possibly TRBD2 for D (6 bases). Germline V gene sequence: CDR1 SGHRS, CDR2 YFSETQ. The CDR3 spans 14 residues. V was trimmed by 3 bases and J by 0 bases, leaving 9 bases between them. The CDR3 protein is CASSSPGDQETQYF. CDR3 DNA: TGCGCCAGCAGCTCCCCGGGAGACCAAGAGACCCAGTACTTC.

CDR3 amino acids: CASSPPTGRNEQYF. CDR3 in DNA: TGTGCCAGCAGCCCTCCGACAGGGAGAAACGAGCAGTACTTC. The J gene is TRBJ2-7, the V gene TRBV5-4; TRBD1 matches 7 bases. The length of the CDR3 is 14 residues. J gave up 5 bases and V 4 bases, and 9 bases lay outside the gene matches. The germline gives CDR1 SGHNT, CDR2 YYREEE (reference sequence).